This T cell receptor (beta chain) originates from a study of metastatic and nonmetastatic thyroid tumors. Findings and limits, study-wide: Malignant thyroid tumors reportedly exceeded benign nodules significantly in TCR beta diversity, with the difference appearing in blood and tumor.

As regards this clone: Its matching antigen is unknown.

Treatment of any kind had been given to no patient before thyroid surgery. The CDR3 totals 12 residues. Trimming cost V 0 bases and J 3 bases, with 3 bases left between them. CDR1 and CDR2 from the germline V gene are MGHRA and YSYEKL. Authors' data handling: For papillary thyroid cancer, a distant-metastasis classifier was constructed from CDR3 differences observed across clinicopathological groups. TCRdb redid the clone calls on the PCR reads using MiXCR. Clone size and V and J calls follow TCRdb, not the original study. The repertoire holds 2,000 to 2,500 clones, roughly 40% seen once, with roughly 99.3% in the top ten.

The receptor's source is a female donor with papillary thyroid cancer or a benign thyroid nodule (not recorded which). Some clones in this sample may be carry-over from other donors' samples. This chain uses TRBV4-1 with TRBJ2-7; no firm D call. Sequenced material: adjacent normal tissue. The CDR3 region is CASSQEDYEQYF. CDR3 nucleotides: TGCGCCAGCAGCCAAGAGGACTACGAGCAGTACTTC.